The 20 T cell receptor beta chains reported below all come from one sample, sequenced in a study of blood T cell repertoires in COVID-19. Repertoires were generated with immunoSEQ multiplex PCR, while TCRdb's copy carries only in-frame clones and drops some. In the table there are hundreds of thousands of clones, approximately 89% of which are singletons. The sequenced sample consisted of peripheral blood. The origin of the receptors is a woman in her thirties with COVID-19, enrolled during active disease.

The rearrangement uses TRBV30 and TRBJ2-1, with a weak D call TRBD1 (6 bases). The CDR3 extends over 13 amino acids. Trimming pared 4 bases from V and 10 bases from J, leaving 17 bases between. From germline, CDR1 is GTSNPN and CDR2 SVGIG (reference sequence). CDR3 bases: TGTGCCTGGAATCAGGGGCGTTATGAAGAGCAGTTCTTC. Translation gives CAWNQGRYEEQFF.

J is TRBJ1-2 and V is TRBV30; possibly TRBD1 for D (5 bases). The germline CDR1 and CDR2 sequences are GTSNPN and SVGIG (reference sequence). The CDR3 covers 14 residues. Trimming cost V 2 bases and J 6 bases, with 16 bases left between them. CDR3 DNA sequence: TGTGCCTGGAGTCCCAGGGCCAGCGAGCATGGCTACACCTTC. Protein: CAWSPRASEHGYTF.

The genes are TRBV18 and TRBJ2-1; TRBD2 matches at 14 bases. Germline trimming cut 3 bases from V and 5 bases from J; bases unmatched to any gene: 6. The V gene's germline CDR1 is KGHSH and CDR2 LQKENI. The CDR3 is made up of 17 amino acids. The chain's CDR3 is CASSPRLAGGTDNEQFF. CDR3 coding DNA: TGTGCCAGCTCACCCCGACTAGCGGGGGGGACTGACAATGAGCAGTTCTTC. The variable domain in full, with the rest retrieved from reference TRBV18 and TRBJ2-1, is NAGVMQNPRHLVRRRGQEARLRCSPMKGHSHVYWYRQLPEEGLKFMVYLQKENIIDESGMPKERFSAEFPKEGPSILRIQQVVRGDSAAYFCASSPRLAGGTDNEQFFGPGTRLTVL.

This clone appeared once. The rearrangement uses TRBV3-1 (or the pseudogene TRBV3-2) and TRBJ2-1, with TRBD1 matching over 8 bases. Trimming at V came to 4 bases and at J to 5 bases, leaving 13 bases not matched to a gene. The CDR3 has 17 amino acids. CDR1 LGHDT and CDR2 YNNKEL come from the germline V gene (reference sequence). CDR3 sequence: CASSLRTGIVLDNEQFF. CDR3 bases: TGTGCCAGCAGCCTCCGGACAGGGATCGTTCTGGACAATGAGCAGTTCTTC.

The V and J genes are TRBV5-4 and TRBJ2-6; D perhaps matches TRBD2 (5 bases). The length of the CDR3 is 15 residues. Trimming removed 4 bases from V and 1 base from J, with 9 bases in between. The V gene's germline CDR1 is SGHNT and CDR2 YYREEE (reference sequence). The CDR3 here is CASSRDSSGANVLTF. The CDR3 region has the DNA TGTGCCAGCAGCCGGGATTCATCTGGGGCCAACGTCCTGACTTTC.

This clone was counted a single time. CDR3 nucleotide sequence: TGCGCCAGCAGATTAAAAGCAAATCTCTTTGGACTAGCGGGGGGGTCGCCGGATACGCAGTATTTT. Its protein is CASRLKANLFGLAGGSPDTQYF. The chain combines TRBV5-1 with TRBJ2-3, with TRBD2 matching over 15 bases. CDR1 is SGHRS and CDR2 is YFSETQ in the germline V gene. The junction had 25 bases not matched to a gene; V was cut back by 5 bases and J by 6 bases. The CDR3 is 22 amino acids.

This chain connects TRBV19 to TRBJ2-5, with 9 bases that match TRBD2. Trimming at V came to 3 bases and at J to 1 base, leaving 3 bases not matched to a gene. CDR1 and CDR2 from the germline V gene are LNHDA and SQIVND (reference sequence). There are 15 residues in the CDR3. The DNA of the CDR3 is TGTGCCAGTAGTATTCTAGCGGGGACCCAAGAGACCCAGTACTTC. Encoded protein: CASSILAGTQETQYF.

This clone was observed a single time. J is TRBJ2-2 and V is TRBV2; the match to TRBD1 covers 8 bases. Germline loops: CDR1 SNHLY, CDR2 FYNNEI. The V and J ends lost 6 bases and 7 bases, in that order; junction bases with no gene match: 13. This CDR3 contains 16 residues. The CDR3: CASRAPGGLTIGELFF. Here the CDR3 DNA reads TGTGCCAGCAGAGCCCCAGGGGGCTTGACAATCGGGGAGCTGTTTTTT. Filled out from reference TRBV2 and TRBJ2-2, the complete variable domain reads EPEVTQTPSHQVTQMGQEVILRCVPISNHLYFYWYRQILGQKVEFLVSFYNNEISEKSEIFDDQFSVERPDGSNFTLKIRSTKLEDSAMYFCASRAPGGLTIGELFFGEGSRLTVL.

This chain connects TRBV1 to TRBJ2-7; TRBD2 is taken as the D call from the table, unchecked against the DNA. TRBV1 is a pseudogene. This CDR3 has 16 amino acids. The CDR3 DNA is TGCACCAGCAGCCCCGGACTAGCGACAACGCGACACGAGCAGTACTTC. Its translation is CTSSPGLATTRHEQYF.

The table lists this clone with a count of one. The rearrangement uses TRBV4-1 and TRBJ2-1; 10 nucleotides match TRBD2. Looked up from germline, CDR1 is MGHRA and CDR2 is YSYEKL. The ends lost 4 bases at V and 1 base at J; junction bases unmatched: 13. The CDR3 is made up of 19 amino acids. DNA for the CDR3: TGCGCCAGCAGCCCCGGGGGTAGCGGGGGGCGCTTTTCCTACAATGAGCAGTTCTTC. Encoded protein: CASSPGGSGGRFSYNEQFF.

The chain combines TRBV7-9 with TRBJ1-2; tentatively, D is TRBD1 (5 bases). The CDR3 is 16 amino acids. V was pared by 2 bases and J by 2 bases, with 15 bases between. In germline, CDR1 is SEHNR, CDR2 FQNEAQ (reference sequence). DNA for the CDR3: TGTGCCAGCAGCTTATATCCCCTTCGGGGGAACTATGGCTACACCTTC. It yields the protein CASSLYPLRGNYGYTF.

This chain joins TRBV27 and TRBJ1-5; 10 bases agree with TRBD1. The junction had 8 bases not matched to a gene; V was cut back by 5 bases and J by 7 bases. The CDR3 is made up of 15 amino acids. Germline V gene lookup returns CDR1 MNHEY and CDR2 SMNVEV (reference sequence). In DNA, the CDR3 is TGTGCCAGCAGTGGGGGACAGGGGATCGGGCAGCCCCAGCATTTT. Translating it yields CASSGGQGIGQPQHF.

The CDR3 loop reads CATSDSTGAQNEQFF. The CDR3 DNA follows: TGTGCCACCAGTGATTCGACAGGGGCCCAAAATGAGCAGTTCTTC. V and J are TRBV24-1 and TRBJ2-1; 8 bases are a match to TRBD1. The V segment lost 2 bases and the J segment 7 bases; nucleotides outside the gene matches: 6. This CDR3 spans 15 amino acids. The V gene's germline CDR1 is KGHDR and CDR2 SFDVKD.

The V and J genes are TRBV28 and TRBJ2-1; D call uncertain. The V end lost 6 bases, the J end lost 0 bases, and 12 bases lay between the germline ends. Germline-derived CDR1 and CDR2 are MDHEN and SYDVKM. The CDR3 covers 15 residues. CDR3 nucleotide sequence: TGTGCCAGCAGCCCACCGGAGAGCTCCTACAATGAGCAGTTCTTC. Translation: CASSPPESSYNEQFF.

In this sample, this clone turned up a few times. The chain combines TRBV18 with TRBJ2-7, with D hard to call. This CDR3 has 12 amino acids. In germline, CDR1 is KGHSH, CDR2 LQKENI. Trimming left V 6 bases short and J 6 bases short, with 12 bases between. This chain's CDR3 is CASSPGFGEQYF. For the CDR3, the DNA is TGTGCCAGCTCCCCAGGTTTCGGCGAGCAGTACTTC. The full variable domain, with the rest looked up from reference TRBV18 and TRBJ2-7, is NAGVMQNPRHLVRRRGQEARLRCSPMKGHSHVYWYRQLPEEGLKFMVYLQKENIIDESGMPKERFSAEFPKEGPSILRIQQVVRGDSAAYFCASSPGFGEQYFGPGTRLTVT.

The rearrangement joins TRBV7-9 to TRBJ1-2; 7 bases fit TRBD1. The V and J ends lost 0 bases and 6 bases, in that order; junction bases with no gene match: 4. Germline V lookup: CDR1 SEHNR, CDR2 FQNEAQ (reference sequence). The CDR3 consists of 14 residues. CDR3 region: CASSLANRGNGYTF. The CDR3 DNA reads as TGTGCCAGCAGCTTAGCGAACAGGGGCAATGGCTACACCTTC.

The J gene is TRBJ2-7, the V gene TRBV6-5; no firm D call. Germline V CDR1 and CDR2: MNHEY, SVGAGI. The CDR3 is made up of 14 amino acids. V shed 2 bases and J shed 0 bases, with 8 bases lying between them. CDR3 coding DNA: TGTGCCAGCAGTTACCTCTCCAGCTCCTACGAGCAGTACTTC. Its protein product is CASSYLSSSYEQYF.

The rearrangement links TRBV25-1 to TRBJ2-1; TRBD2 aligns across 7 bases. J was trimmed by 1 base and V by 8 bases; bases with no gene match: 5. The CDR3 is 14 amino acids. Germline loops: CDR1 MGHDK, CDR2 SYGVNS. CDR3 amino acids: CASRWGGSYNEQFF. Here the CDR3 DNA reads TGTGCCAGCCGCTGGGGGGGGTCCTACAATGAGCAGTTCTTC.

The chain is built from TRBV9 and TRBJ1-1, with 7 bases fitting TRBD1. This CDR3 is built from 15 residues. The V gene end was trimmed by 4 bases and the J gene end by 1 base; junction bases not matched to a gene: 7. The V gene's germline CDR1 is SGDLS and CDR2 YYNGEE. CDR3 in amino acids: CASSLKGATNTEAFF. CDR3 DNA sequence: TGTGCCAGCAGCCTGAAGGGGGCCACGAACACTGAAGCTTTCTTT.

The genes are TRBV3-1 (or the pseudogene TRBV3-2) and TRBJ1-2; no definite D call. Germline V gene lookup returns CDR1 LGHDT and CDR2 YNNKEL (reference sequence). The CDR3 is 15 residues long. V lost 0 bases to trimming and J lost 8 bases, with 16 bases between them. CDR3 loop: CASSQEGSGGLGYTF. The CDR3 DNA reads TGTGCCAGCAGCCAAGAGGGATCCGGAGGACTCGGCTACACCTTC.